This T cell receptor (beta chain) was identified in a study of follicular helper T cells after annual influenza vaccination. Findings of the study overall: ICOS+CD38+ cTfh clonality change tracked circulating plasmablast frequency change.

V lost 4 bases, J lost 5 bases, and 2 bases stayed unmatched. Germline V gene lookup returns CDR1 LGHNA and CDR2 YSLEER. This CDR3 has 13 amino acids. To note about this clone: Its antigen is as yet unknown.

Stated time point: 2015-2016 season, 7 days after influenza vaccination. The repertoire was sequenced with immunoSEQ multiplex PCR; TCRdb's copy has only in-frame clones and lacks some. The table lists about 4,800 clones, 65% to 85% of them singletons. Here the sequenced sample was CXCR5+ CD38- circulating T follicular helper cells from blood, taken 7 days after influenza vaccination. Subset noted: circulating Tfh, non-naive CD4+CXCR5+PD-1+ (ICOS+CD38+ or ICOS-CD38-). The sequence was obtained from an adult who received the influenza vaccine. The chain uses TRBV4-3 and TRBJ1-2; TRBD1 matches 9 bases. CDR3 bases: TGCGCCAGCAGCCGCGGACAGGGGTATGGCTACACCTTC. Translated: CASSRGQGYGYTF.